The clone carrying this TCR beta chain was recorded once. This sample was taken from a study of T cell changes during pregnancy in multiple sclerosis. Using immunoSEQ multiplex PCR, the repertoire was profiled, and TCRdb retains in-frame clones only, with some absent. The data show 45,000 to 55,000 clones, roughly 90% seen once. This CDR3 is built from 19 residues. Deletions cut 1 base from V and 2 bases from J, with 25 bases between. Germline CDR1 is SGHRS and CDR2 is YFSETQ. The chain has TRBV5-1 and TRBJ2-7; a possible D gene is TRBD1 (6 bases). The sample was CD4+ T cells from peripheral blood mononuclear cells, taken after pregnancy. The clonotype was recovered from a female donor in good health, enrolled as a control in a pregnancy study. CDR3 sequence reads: CASSLTNHGGQSEAYEQYF. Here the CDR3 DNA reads TGCGCCAGCAGCTTGACGAACCACGGCGGACAGTCTGAGGCCTACGAGCAGTACTTC.